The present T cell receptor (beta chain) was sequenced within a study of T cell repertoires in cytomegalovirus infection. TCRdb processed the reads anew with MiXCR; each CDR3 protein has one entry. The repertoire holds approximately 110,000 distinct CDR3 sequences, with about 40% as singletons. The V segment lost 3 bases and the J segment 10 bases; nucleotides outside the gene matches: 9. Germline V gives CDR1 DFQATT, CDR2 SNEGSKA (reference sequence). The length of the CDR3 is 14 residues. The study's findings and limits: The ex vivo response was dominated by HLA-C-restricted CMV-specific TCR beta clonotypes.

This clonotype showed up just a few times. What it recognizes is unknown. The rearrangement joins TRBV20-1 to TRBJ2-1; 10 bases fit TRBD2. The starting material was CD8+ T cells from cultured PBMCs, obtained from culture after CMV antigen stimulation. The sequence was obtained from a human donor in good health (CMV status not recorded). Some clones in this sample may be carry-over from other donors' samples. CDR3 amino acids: CSARGERGGGEQFF. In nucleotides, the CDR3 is TGCAGTGCTAGGGGCGAGCGGGGGGGCGGAGAGCAGTTCTTC.